These 24 T cell receptor beta chains were all obtained from the same sample, sequenced in a study of beta chain features in type 1 diabetes. Expressed TCRB transcripts were sequenced because the isolated RNA had all been reverse transcribed beforehand. Produced via immunoSEQ multiplex PCR; TCRdb's table is partial and in-frame only. The table has approximately 400,000 clones, around 16% seen once. Sequencing was done on a sample of naive CD4+ T cells from blood. These TCRs come from a woman aged 18-29 years in good health.

The rearrangement joins TRBV15 to TRBJ1-4; 8 bases are shared with TRBD1. From germline, CDR1 is LNHNV and CDR2 YYDKDF (reference sequence). J lost 8 bases, V lost 2 bases, and 7 bases had no gene match. The CDR3 loop spans 15 amino acids. The CDR3 protein is CATSRSQGAREKLFF. The CDR3 DNA sequence: TGTGCCACCAGCAGAAGTCAGGGGGCTCGGGAAAAACTGTTTTTT.

This clone was detected only a few times. This sequence joins TRBV28 and TRBJ2-7, with 11 bases identical to TRBD2. Per germline, CDR1 MDHEN and CDR2 SYDVKM. This CDR3 has 15 residues. The J segment lost 3 bases and the V segment lost 2 bases, leaving 3 bases of the junction unmatched. CDR3 region: CASSLGLAGGYEQYF. The CDR3 DNA is TGTGCCAGCAGTTTAGGTCTAGCGGGGGGCTACGAGCAGTACTTC.

This chain links TRBV18 with TRBJ2-7; 11 bases match TRBD2. Trimming removed 6 bases from V and 4 bases from J; junction bases left unmatched: 8. Looked up from germline, CDR1 is KGHSH and CDR2 is LQKENI. There are 15 residues in the CDR3. The CDR3 coding sequence is TGTGCCAGCTCCACCACCGGGACTAGCGGTTACGAGCAGTACTTC. Protein sequence: CASSTTGTSGYEQYF.

This clone has more than one count but fewer than ten. The V and J genes are TRBV7-9 and TRBJ2-1; D remains ambiguous. The germline gives CDR1 SEHNR, CDR2 FQNEAQ (reference sequence). The CDR3 loop spans 16 amino acids. V was clipped by 7 bases and J by 3 bases, with 19 bases between them. CDR3: CASTYGLRLDYNEQFF. CDR3 in DNA: TGTGCCAGCACCTATGGGCTTAGGCTGGACTACAATGAGCAGTTCTTC.

In its sample, this clone was seen a few times. The V call is TRBV7-6, the J call TRBJ2-5, with D possibly being TRBD1 (6 bases). V was trimmed by 5 bases and J by 4 bases, leaving 14 bases between them. Germline-derived CDR1 and CDR2 are SGHVS and FNYEAQ. The CDR3 runs 14 residues. The CDR3 bases are TGTGCCAGCAGCGCCACAGGGTTGGGAGAGACCCAGTACTTC. The encoded protein is CASSATGLGETQYF. The full variable domain, rest sourced from reference TRBV7-6 and TRBJ2-5, is GAGVSQSPRYKVTKRGQDVALRCDPISGHVSLYWYRQALGQGPEFLTYFNYEAQQDKSGLPNDRFSAERPEGSISTLTIQRTEQRDSAMYRCASSATGLGETQYFGPGTRLLVL.

This clone was seen more than once but under ten times. The CDR3 loop is CASSVDLGGRYF. The CDR3 DNA sequence: TGTGCCAGCAGTGTCGACCTCGGAGGTCGGTACTTC. This chain connects TRBV28 to TRBJ2-7; tentatively, D is TRBD2 (5 bases). Germline V lookup: CDR1 MDHEN, CDR2 SYDVKM. The CDR3 sequence is 12 residues long. V gave up 5 bases and J gave up 12 bases, with 17 bases separating them.

V and J are TRBV18 and TRBJ2-7; 12 bases fit TRBD2. The CDR3 totals 16 residues. Trimming at V came to 0 bases and at J to 1 base, leaving 1 base not matched to a gene. From germline, CDR1 is KGHSH and CDR2 LQKENI. CDR3 loop: CASSPPTSGRSYEQYF. The DNA for the CDR3 is TGTGCCAGCTCACCACCTACTAGCGGGAGGTCCTACGAGCAGTACTTC.

This chain uses TRBV28 with TRBJ2-7; D perhaps matches TRBD2 (5 bases). This CDR3 is built from 15 residues. V was shortened by 0 bases and J by 3 bases, with 12 bases between the two germline ends. Germline V gives CDR1 MDHEN, CDR2 SYDVKM. DNA for the CDR3: TGTGCCAGCAGTTTATGGAGGGAGAACGGCTACGAGCAGTACTTC. Translation: CASSLWRENGYEQYF.

V is TRBV29-1 and J is TRBJ1-4; possible D gene TRBD1, 6 bases. Germline lookup yields CDR1 SQVTM and CDR2 ANQGSEA. V lost 4 bases to trimming and J lost 11 bases, with 17 bases between them. The CDR3 runs 13 residues. CDR3 protein: CSVAGTPKGKLFF. For the CDR3, the DNA is TGCAGCGTTGCTGGGACACCGAAGGGTAAACTGTTTTTT.

This clone was detected only a few times. The chain joins TRBV23-1 to TRBJ1-4, with 10 bases fitting TRBD1. TRBV23-1 is an ORF, and what it does is uncertain. V shed 3 bases, J shed 5 bases, and the junction held 3 bases outside the gene matches. The CDR3 is made up of 15 amino acids. The DNA of the CDR3 is TGCGCCAGCAGTCAGCGGACAGGGGGGAATGAAAAACTGTTTTTT. Its protein is CASSQRTGGNEKLFF.

This clone was counted a few times. DNA of the CDR3: TGTGCCAGCAGCGGGGGGACGAATCAGCCCCAGCATTTT. It translates to CASSGGTNQPQHF. The chain is built from TRBV7-9 and TRBJ1-5; possible D gene TRBD1, 5 bases. CDR1 SEHNR and CDR2 FQNEAQ come from the germline V gene (reference sequence). The CDR3 is made up of 13 amino acids. The germline V and J ends were trimmed by 5 bases and 4 bases, with 9 bases remaining between them.

This clone was detected only a few times. V gene TRBV4-2 combines with J gene TRBJ2-1; the match to TRBD2 covers 11 bases. With V trimmed by 5 bases and J by 4 bases, 4 bases remained unmatched. The CDR3 loop spans 15 amino acids. CDR1 LGHNA and CDR2 YNFKEQ come from the germline V gene. CDR3 residues: CASSYTSGRYNEQFF. In DNA form, the CDR3 reads TGTGCCAGCAGCTATACTAGCGGGAGATACAATGAGCAGTTCTTC.

The sample holds a few counts of this clone. The chain recombines TRBV6-5 with TRBJ2-1; 9 nucleotides match TRBD1. The V segment lost 5 bases and the J segment 3 bases; nucleotides outside the gene matches: 5. The germline gives CDR1 MNHEY, CDR2 SVGAGI. The CDR3 extends over 15 amino acids. CDR3 sequence (DNA): TGTGCCAGCAGTCTAGGGACAGGGAACTACAATGAGCAGTTCTTC. This codes for CASSLGTGNYNEQFF.

This clone was counted a few times. The CDR3 here is CASSLGGQRYGYTF. The CDR3, as DNA: TGTGCCAGCAGCTTGGGAGGACAGCGCTATGGCTACACCTTC. The gene calls are TRBV5-4 and TRBJ1-2; TRBD1 is a possible D gene (6 bases). Trimming took 0 bases from V and 4 from J, leaving 10 bases between them. The CDR3 covers 14 residues. Germline V gives CDR1 SGHNT, CDR2 YYREEE (reference sequence).

This chain connects TRBV2 to TRBJ2-1, with 12 bases fitting TRBD2. Trimming removed 6 bases from V and 9 bases from J; junction bases left unmatched: 9. The CDR3 totals 15 residues. Germline CDR1 and CDR2: SNHLY and FYNNEI. The CDR3 spells CASRVASGRASEQFF. The CDR3 DNA is TGTGCCAGCAGAGTCGCTAGCGGGAGGGCCAGTGAGCAGTTCTTC.

This clone was observed a few times. The CDR3 here is CASSRIRAGEQYF. For the CDR3, the DNA is TGTGCCAGCAGCCGAATCAGGGCGGGAGAGCAGTACTTC. This chain connects TRBV7-2 to TRBJ2-7; TRBD2 might be the D (6 bases). The V gene's germline CDR1 is SGHTA and CDR2 FQGNSA. The length of the CDR3 is 13 residues. Trimming took off 5 bases at V and 7 bases at J, with 15 bases between the two ends.

The chain uses TRBV6-1 and TRBJ2-3, with 7 bases aligning to TRBD2. CDR1 and CDR2 from the germline V gene are MNHNS and SASEGT. The V and J ends lost 7 bases and 3 bases, in that order; junction bases with no gene match: 4. The CDR3 spans 13 residues. The CDR3 loop reads CASIRAGTDTQYF. As DNA, the CDR3 is TGTGCCAGCATTCGAGCGGGGACAGATACGCAGTATTTT.

In regard to this clone: The identical CDR3 is also encoded by other nucleotide sequences in the sample. The chain has TRBV6-5 and TRBJ1-5; maybe TRBD1 (6 bases). V lost 5 bases, J lost 4 bases, and 9 bases lay in between. The germline V gene encodes CDR1 MNHEY and CDR2 SVGAGI. CDR3 length: 13 amino acids. DNA for the CDR3: TGTGCCAGCAGTCAGGACAGAAATCAGCCCCAGCATTTT. Translating it yields CASSQDRNQPQHF.

In its sample, this clone was seen a few times. The chain joins TRBV9 to TRBJ2-6; no firm D call. The germline V and J ends were trimmed by 6 bases and 2 bases, with 15 bases remaining between them. The CDR3 spans 16 residues. Germline assignment: CDR1 SGDLS and CDR2 YYNGEE. CDR3 sequence reads: CASTGSWRTGANVLTF. Here the CDR3 DNA reads TGTGCCAGCACCGGATCGTGGAGAACTGGGGCCAACGTCCTGACTTTC.

The chain joins TRBV6-6 to TRBJ2-1; 7 bases agree with TRBD1. The CDR3 runs 13 residues. Trimming cost V 6 bases and J 3 bases; bases outside gene matches: 2. The germline gives CDR1 MNHNY, CDR2 SVGAGI (reference sequence). Written as DNA, the CDR3 is TGTGCCAGCAGACAGGGGAACTACAATGAGCAGTTCTTC. It encodes CASRQGNYNEQFF.

There are a few counts of this clone. This sequence joins TRBV10-2 and TRBJ2-1; TRBD2 matches at 10 bases. J gave up 15 bases and V 6 bases, and 17 bases lay outside the gene matches. Germline V gives CDR1 WSHSY, CDR2 SAAADI. The CDR3 sequence is 15 residues long. This CDR3 reads CASSKVRTSGTPPFF. For the CDR3, the DNA is TGCGCCAGCAGCAAGGTCCGGACTAGCGGAACCCCTCCGTTCTTC.

This clone came up a few times. This sequence joins TRBV27 and TRBJ2-1; 9 bases match TRBD1. Germline lookup yields CDR1 MNHEY and CDR2 SMNVEV (reference sequence). V shed 5 bases and J 3 bases; nucleotides not matched to a gene: 5. This CDR3 has 15 amino acids. Written as DNA, the CDR3 is TGTGCCAGCAGTCCCAGGACAGGGGACTACAATGAGCAGTTCTTC. The encoded protein is CASSPRTGDYNEQFF.

This chain uses TRBV21-1 with TRBJ2-3; the table names TRBD2, a call not compared with the DNA. TRBV21-1 is described as a pseudogene. The CDR3 is 14 amino acids. As DNA, the CDR3 is TGTGCCAGCATCTACCCGAGAGTCACAGATACGCAGTATTTT. Protein: CASIYPRVTDTQYF.

The V call is TRBV27, the J call TRBJ2-7; no reliable D call. Germline V gene lookup returns CDR1 MNHEY and CDR2 SMNVEV (reference sequence). CDR3 length: 15 amino acids. V was trimmed by 3 bases and J by 0 bases, leaving 12 bases between them. CDR3 sequence reads: CASSLSFSSSYEQYF. DNA of the CDR3: TGTGCCAGCAGTTTGAGTTTCTCTAGCTCCTACGAGCAGTACTTC.